This TCR beta chain was captured by sequencing in a study of T cell repertoires in cytomegalovirus infection. Study as a whole: Peptides in the study included HLA-C-restricted and HLA-B-restricted CMV epitopes. Public TCR beta signatures were indicative of both CMV infection and a matching HLA type.

TCRdb re-analysed the reads in MiXCR, keeping a single row per CDR3 protein. The repertoire has about 770,000 distinct CDR3 sequences, about 28% of them found once; the top ten carry roughly 13%. As concerns this clonotype: Its antigen is not identified. One junction end does not reproduce the germline sequence, and a read error may be involved.

CDR3 length: 13 amino acids. CDR1 is SSHAT, CDR2 FNYEAQ, per germline (reference sequence). This TCR was sampled from a human donor in good health (CMV status not recorded). Some clones in this sample may be carry-over from other donors' samples. This sequence joins TRBV7-7 and TRBJ2-2; 8 bases match TRBD1. The material sequenced was cultured CD8+ T cells from PBMCs, taken from culture after CMV antigen stimulation. CDR3: CASSSRGLGELFF. The CDR3 nucleotides read TGTGCTAGCAGCTCCAGGGGGCTCGGGGAGCTGTTTTTT.